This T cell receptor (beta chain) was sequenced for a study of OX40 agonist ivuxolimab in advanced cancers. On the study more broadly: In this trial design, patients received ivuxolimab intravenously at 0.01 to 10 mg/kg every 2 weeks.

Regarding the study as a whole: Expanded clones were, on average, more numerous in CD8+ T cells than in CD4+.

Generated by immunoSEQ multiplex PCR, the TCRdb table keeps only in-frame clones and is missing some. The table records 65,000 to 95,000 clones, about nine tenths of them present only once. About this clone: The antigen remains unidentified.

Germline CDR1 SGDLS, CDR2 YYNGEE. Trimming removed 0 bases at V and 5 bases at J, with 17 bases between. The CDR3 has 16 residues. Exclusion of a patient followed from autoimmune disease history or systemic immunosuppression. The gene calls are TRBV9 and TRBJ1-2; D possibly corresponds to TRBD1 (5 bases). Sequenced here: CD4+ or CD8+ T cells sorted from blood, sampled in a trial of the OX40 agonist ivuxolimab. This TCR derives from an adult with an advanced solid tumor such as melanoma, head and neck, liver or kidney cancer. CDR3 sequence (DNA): TGTGCCAGCAGCGTAGAGTTAGGGGCGGGAGGGTATGGCTACACCTTC. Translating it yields CASSVELGAGGYGYTF. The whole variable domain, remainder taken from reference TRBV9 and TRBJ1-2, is DSGVTQTPKHLITATGQRVTLRCSPRSGDLSVYWYQQSLDQGLQFLIQYYNGEERAKGNILERFSAQQFPDLHSELNLSSLELGDSALYFCASSVELGAGGYGYTFGSGTRLTVV.